These 7 T cell receptor beta chains originate from one sample sequenced in a study of control samples from healthy donors and cancer patients. Sequencing used immunoSEQ multiplex PCR; TCRdb keeps in-frame clones, though not all of them. The top ten hold just over 2% of the sample, which has roughly 180,000 clones, around 92% seen once. The material sequenced was blood. Every receptor here comes from a woman aged 40 to 55 in good health.

The chain is built from TRBV5-1 and TRBJ1-1, with a possible D match to TRBD1 (6 bases). In germline, CDR1 is SGHRS, CDR2 YFSETQ. Trimming left V 4 bases short and J 1 base short, with 17 bases between. CDR3 length: 16 residues. In DNA, the CDR3 is TGCGCCAGCAGCCACGGGACCCCGGACAGGAACACTGAAGCTTTCTTT. It is translated as CASSHGTPDRNTEAFF.

The CDR3 is CAWSPPFDEQYF. The CDR3 coding sequence is TGTGCCTGGAGTCCCCCGTTCGACGAGCAGTACTTC. J is TRBJ2-7 and V is TRBV30; D not resolved. The CDR3 has 12 amino acids. Germline V gene sequence: CDR1 GTSNPN, CDR2 SVGIG (reference sequence). V was trimmed by 2 bases and J by 5 bases, leaving 10 bases between them.

This clone was counted a single time. This chain joins TRBV5-1 and TRBJ2-2; D remains ambiguous. Germline CDR1 reads SGHRS; CDR2 reads YFSETQ. This CDR3 has 16 residues. Trimming took off 3 bases at V and 0 bases at J, with 12 bases between the two ends. The CDR3 here is CASSWDPDPNTGELFF. CDR3 bases: TGCGCCAGCAGCTGGGATCCCGACCCGAACACCGGGGAGCTGTTTTTT. Full variable domain (remainder filled in from reference TRBV5-1 and TRBJ2-2): KAGVTQTPRYLIKTRGQQVTLSCSPISGHRSVSWYQQTPGQGLQFLFEYFSETQRNKGNFPGRFSGRQFSNSRSEMNVSTLELGDSALYLCASSWDPDPNTGELFFGEGSRLTVL.

The V gene is TRBV6-6, the J gene TRBJ2-3; a weak D match, TRBD2 (6 bases). Trimming shortened V by 0 bases and J by 1 base, and 11 bases separated the two germline ends. Germline V gene data show CDR1 as MNHNY and CDR2 as SVGAGI (reference sequence). This CDR3 spans 16 amino acids. The CDR3 here is CASSYSVWRGTDTQYF. In nucleotides, the CDR3 is TGTGCCAGCAGTTACTCGGTCTGGAGGGGCACAGATACGCAGTATTTT.

This clone was seen a single time. This sequence joins TRBV19 and TRBJ2-7; 8 bases are a match to TRBD1. The CDR3 loop spans 12 amino acids. V was pared by 6 bases and J by 4 bases, with 2 bases of the junction left unmatched. In germline, CDR1 is LNHDA, CDR2 SQIVND (reference sequence). CDR3 in amino acids: CASRDRGYEQYF. The CDR3, as DNA: TGTGCCAGTAGAGACAGGGGTTACGAGCAGTACTTC. Drawing the rest from reference TRBV19 and TRBJ2-7, the complete variable domain is DGGITQSPKYLFRKEGQNVTLSCEQNLNHDAMYWYRQDPGQGLRLIYYSQIVNDFQKGDIAEGYSVSREKKESFPLTVTSAQKNPTAFYLCASRDRGYEQYFGPGTRLTVT.

This sequence joins TRBV18 and TRBJ1-1, with a possible D match to TRBD1 (5 bases). The V gene's germline CDR1 is KGHSH and CDR2 LQKENI. The CDR3 is 12 amino acids. V was cut by 6 bases and J by 1 base, with 6 bases left in between. For the CDR3, the DNA is TGTGCCAGCTCGGGGCCGAACACTGAAGCTTTCTTT. Protein: CASSGPNTEAFF.

V gene TRBV19 combines with J gene TRBJ1-1; unclear D gene. Trimming pared 3 bases from V and 4 bases from J, leaving 9 bases between. Germline V gene sequence: CDR1 LNHDA, CDR2 SQIVND (reference sequence). The CDR3 extends over 13 amino acids. The CDR3 sequence is CASSINLITEAFF. CDR3 sequence (DNA): TGTGCCAGTAGTATCAATTTGATCACTGAAGCTTTCTTT. The whole variable domain, filled in from reference TRBV19 and TRBJ1-1, reads DGGITQSPKYLFRKEGQNVTLSCEQNLNHDAMYWYRQDPGQGLRLIYYSQIVNDFQKGDIAEGYSVSREKKESFPLTVTSAQKNPTAFYLCASSINLITEAFFGQGTRLTVV.